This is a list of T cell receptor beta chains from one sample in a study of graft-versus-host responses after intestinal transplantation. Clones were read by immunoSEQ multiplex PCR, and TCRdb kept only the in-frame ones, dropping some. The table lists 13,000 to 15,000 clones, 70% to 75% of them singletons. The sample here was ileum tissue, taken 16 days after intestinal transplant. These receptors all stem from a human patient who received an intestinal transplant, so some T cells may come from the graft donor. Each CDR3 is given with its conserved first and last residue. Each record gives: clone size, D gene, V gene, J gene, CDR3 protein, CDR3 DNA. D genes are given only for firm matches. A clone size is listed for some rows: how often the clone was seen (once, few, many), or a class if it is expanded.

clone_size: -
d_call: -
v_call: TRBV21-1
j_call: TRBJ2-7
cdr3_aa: CASTHRGRPYEQYF
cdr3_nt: TGTGCCAGCACTCACCGGGGAAGACCCTACGAGCAGTACTTC

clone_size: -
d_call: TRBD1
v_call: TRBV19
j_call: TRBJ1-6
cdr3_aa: CASSIQGGDPGSPLHF
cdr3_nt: TGTGCCAGTAGTATTCAAGGGGGCGACCCGGGTTCACCCCTCCACTTT

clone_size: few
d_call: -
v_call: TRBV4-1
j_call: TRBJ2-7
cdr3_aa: CASSQDLRDTYEQYF
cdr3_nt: TGCGCCAGCAGCCAAGATTTGCGGGATACCTACGAGCAGTACTTC

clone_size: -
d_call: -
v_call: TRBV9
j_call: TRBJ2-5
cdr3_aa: CASTGRTGGGQETQYF
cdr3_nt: TGTGCCAGCACCGGACGTACAGGGGGAGGGCAAGAGACCCAGTACTTC

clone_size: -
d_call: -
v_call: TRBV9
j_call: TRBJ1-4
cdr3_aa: CASSTRASRGEKLFF
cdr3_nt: TGTGCCAGCAGCACCCGCGCATCTCGGGGGGAAAAACTGTTTTTT

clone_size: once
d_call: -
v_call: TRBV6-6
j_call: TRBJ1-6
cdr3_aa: CASSYSRGGSGSPLHF
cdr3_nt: TGTGCCAGCAGTTACTCCCGGGGGGGCAGCGGTTCACCCCTCCACTTT

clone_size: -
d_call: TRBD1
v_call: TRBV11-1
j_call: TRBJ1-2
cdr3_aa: CASSPTGTGVLYGYTF
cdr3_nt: TGTGCCAGCAGCCCTACCGGGACAGGGGTCCTCTATGGCTACACCTTC

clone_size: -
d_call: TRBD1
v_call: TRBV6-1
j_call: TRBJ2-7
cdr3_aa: CASSETGTGFYEQYF
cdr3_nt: TGTGCCAGCAGTGAAACGGGGACAGGGTTCTACGAGCAGTACTTC

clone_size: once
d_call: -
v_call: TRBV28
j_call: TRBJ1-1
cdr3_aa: CASSTRWHPNTEAFF
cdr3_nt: TGTGCCAGCAGCACCCGTTGGCACCCGAACACTGAAGCTTTCTTT

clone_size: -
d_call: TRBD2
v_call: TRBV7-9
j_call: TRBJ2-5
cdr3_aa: CASSLHGRAWETQYF
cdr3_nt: TGTGCCAGCAGCTTACACGGGAGGGCTTGGGAGACCCAGTACTTC

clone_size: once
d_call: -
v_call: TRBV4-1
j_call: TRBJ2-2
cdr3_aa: CASSQDSGSDTGELFF
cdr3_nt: TGCGCCAGCAGCCAAGATAGCGGTTCTGACACCGGGGAGCTGTTTTTT

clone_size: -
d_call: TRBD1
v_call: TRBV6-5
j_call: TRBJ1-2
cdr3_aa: CASSYRGHYGYTF
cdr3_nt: TGTGCCAGCAGTTACAGGGGGCACTATGGCTACACCTTC

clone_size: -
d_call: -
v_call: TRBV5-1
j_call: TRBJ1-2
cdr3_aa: CASSFVGDNYGYTF
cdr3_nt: TGCGCCAGCAGCTTCGTCGGAGATAACTATGGCTACACCTTC

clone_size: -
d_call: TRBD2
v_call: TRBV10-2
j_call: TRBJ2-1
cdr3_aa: CASSEIAGDNEQFF
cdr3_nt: TGCGCCAGCAGTGAAATCGCGGGGGACAATGAGCAGTTCTTC

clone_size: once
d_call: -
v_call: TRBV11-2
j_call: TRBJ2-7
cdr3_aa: CASSLADPGKLYEQYF
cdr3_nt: TGTGCCAGCAGCTTAGCAGATCCGGGAAAACTCTACGAGCAGTACTTC

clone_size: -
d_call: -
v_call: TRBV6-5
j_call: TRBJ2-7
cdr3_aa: CASSYWHSSETYEQYF
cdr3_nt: TGTGCCAGCAGTTACTGGCATAGTAGCGAAACCTACGAGCAGTACTTC

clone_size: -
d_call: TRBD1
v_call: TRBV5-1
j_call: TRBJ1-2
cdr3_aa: CASSLYPRGQVNYGYTF
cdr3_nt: TGCGCCAGCAGCTTGTATCCCAGGGGGCAGGTAAACTATGGCTACACCTTC

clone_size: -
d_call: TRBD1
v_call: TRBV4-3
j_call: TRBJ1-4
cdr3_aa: CASSRVMGTGDGKLFF
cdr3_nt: TGCGCCAGCAGCCGCGTGATGGGGACAGGGGACGGAAAACTGTTTTTT

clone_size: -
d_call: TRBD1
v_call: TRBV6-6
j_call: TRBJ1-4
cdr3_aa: CASSPGTGSNEKLFF
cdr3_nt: TGTGCCAGCAGCCCCGGGACAGGCTCTAATGAAAAACTGTTTTTT

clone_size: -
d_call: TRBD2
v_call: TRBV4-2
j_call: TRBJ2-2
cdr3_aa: CASSQDVLLAGHKKHTGELFF
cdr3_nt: TGTGCCAGCAGCCAAGATGTGTTACTAGCGGGGCATAAAAAGCACACCGGGGAGCTGTTTTTT

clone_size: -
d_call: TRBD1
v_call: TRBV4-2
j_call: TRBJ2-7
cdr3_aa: CASSQDWGQGAYEQYF
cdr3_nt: TGTGCCAGCAGCCAAGATTGGGGACAGGGGGCATACGAGCAGTACTTC

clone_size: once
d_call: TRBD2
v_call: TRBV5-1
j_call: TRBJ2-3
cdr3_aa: CASSLGALREAIDTQYF
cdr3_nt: TGCGCCAGCAGCTTGGGCGCCCTCCGGGAGGCAATAGATACGCAGTATTTT

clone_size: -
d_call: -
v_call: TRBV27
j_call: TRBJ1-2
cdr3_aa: CASSLSGATGYGYTF
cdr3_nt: TGTGCCAGCAGTTTAAGTGGGGCTACGGGCTATGGCTACACCTTC

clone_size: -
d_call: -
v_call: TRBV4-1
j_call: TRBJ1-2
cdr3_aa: CASSYTGSGYTF
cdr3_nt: TGCGCCAGCAGCTACACAGGGAGCGGCTACACCTTC

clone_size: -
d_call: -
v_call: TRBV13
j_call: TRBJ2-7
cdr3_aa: CASSLGRGNPYEQYF
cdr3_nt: TGTGCCAGCAGCTTAGGTCGCGGAAACCCCTACGAGCAGTACTTC

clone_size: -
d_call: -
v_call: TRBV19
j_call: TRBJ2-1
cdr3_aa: CASSMLLAPPNEQFF
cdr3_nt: TGTGCCAGTAGTATGTTGCTAGCACCCCCCAATGAGCAGTTCTTC

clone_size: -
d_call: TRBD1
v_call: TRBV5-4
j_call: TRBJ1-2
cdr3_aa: CASSSGTGLNYGYTF
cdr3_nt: TGTGCCAGCAGCTCGGGGACAGGGCTGAACTATGGCTACACCTTC

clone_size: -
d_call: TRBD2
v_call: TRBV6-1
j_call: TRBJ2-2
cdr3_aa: CASSEELAGTGELFF
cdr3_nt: TGTGCCAGCAGTGAGGAACTAGCGGGCACCGGGGAGCTGTTTTTT

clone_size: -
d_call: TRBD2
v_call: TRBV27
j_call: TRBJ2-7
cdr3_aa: CASSSQLAGGLEQYF
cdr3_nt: TGTGCCAGCAGTTCGCAACTAGCGGGAGGGCTCGAGCAGTACTTC

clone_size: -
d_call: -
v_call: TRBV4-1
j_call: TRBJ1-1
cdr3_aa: CASSQVIRQITEAFF
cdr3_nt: TGCGCCAGCAGCCAGGTTATTCGACAGATCACTGAAGCTTTCTTT

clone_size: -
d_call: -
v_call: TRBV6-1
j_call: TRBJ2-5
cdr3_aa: CASSEIRGAGETQYF
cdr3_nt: TGTGCCAGCAGTGAAATCAGGGGGGCCGGGGAGACCCAGTACTTC

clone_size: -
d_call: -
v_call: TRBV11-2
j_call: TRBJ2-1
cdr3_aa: CASSSHFTSLNEQFF
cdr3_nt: TGTGCCAGCAGCTCCCATTTTACTAGTTTGAATGAGCAGTTCTTC

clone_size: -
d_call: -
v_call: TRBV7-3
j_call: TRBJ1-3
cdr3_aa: CASRTRFISSGNTIYF
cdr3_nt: TGTGCCAGCAGAACGCGGTTTATTAGCTCTGGAAACACCATATATTTT

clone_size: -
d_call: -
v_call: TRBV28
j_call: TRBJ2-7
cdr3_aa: CASSYPHRVWGSYEQYF
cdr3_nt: TGTGCCAGCAGTTACCCCCACAGGGTCTGGGGCTCCTACGAGCAGTACTTC

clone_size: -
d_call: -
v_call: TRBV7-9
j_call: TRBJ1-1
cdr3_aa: CASLMNRNTEAFF
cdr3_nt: TGTGCCAGCCTTATGAACAGAAACACTGAAGCTTTCTTT

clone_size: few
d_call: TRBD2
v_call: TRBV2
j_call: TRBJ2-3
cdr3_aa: CASSRPGGGTDTQYF
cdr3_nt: TGTGCCAGCAGTAGACCGGGGGGGGGCACAGATACGCAGTATTTT

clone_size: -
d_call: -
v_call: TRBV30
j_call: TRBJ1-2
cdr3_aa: CAWSVIFGYGYTF
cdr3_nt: TGTGCCTGGAGTGTCATCTTCGGGTATGGCTACACCTTC

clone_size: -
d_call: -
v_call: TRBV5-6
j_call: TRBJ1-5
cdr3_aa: CASSSRPSSQPQHF
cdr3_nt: TGTGCCAGCAGCTCCAGGCCCTCGAGTCAGCCCCAGCATTTT

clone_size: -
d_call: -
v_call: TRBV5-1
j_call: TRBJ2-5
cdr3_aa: CASTTQGETQYF
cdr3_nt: TGCGCCAGCACCACTCAGGGAGAGACCCAGTACTTC

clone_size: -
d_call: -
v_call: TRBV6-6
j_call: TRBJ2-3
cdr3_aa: CASSWRGGADTQYF
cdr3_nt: TGTGCCAGCAGTTGGAGGGGGGGGGCAGATACGCAGTATTTT

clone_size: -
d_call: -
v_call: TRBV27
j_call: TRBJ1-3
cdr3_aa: CASSPGRLISGNTIYF
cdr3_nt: TGTGCCAGCAGTCCAGGGCGTCTCATCTCTGGAAACACCATATATTTT

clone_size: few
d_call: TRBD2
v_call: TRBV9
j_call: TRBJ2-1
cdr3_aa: CASSVVGVGGGNEQFF
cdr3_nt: TGTGCCAGCAGCGTAGTGGGGGTGGGCGGGGGCAATGAGCAGTTCTTC

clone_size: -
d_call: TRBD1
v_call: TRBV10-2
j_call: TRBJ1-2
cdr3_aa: CASSETGGLWYGYTF
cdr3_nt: TGCGCCAGCAGTGAGACAGGGGGCTTGTGGTATGGCTACACCTTC

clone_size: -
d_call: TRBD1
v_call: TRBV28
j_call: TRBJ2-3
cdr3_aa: CASRRQGADTQYF
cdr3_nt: TGTGCCAGCAGAAGACAGGGCGCAGATACGCAGTATTTT

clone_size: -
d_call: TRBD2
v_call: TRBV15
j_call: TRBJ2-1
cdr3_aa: CATSRDRFVAGGSSYNEQFF
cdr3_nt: TGTGCCACCAGCAGAGATCGGTTCGTAGCGGGGGGGAGCTCCTACAATGAGCAGTTCTTC

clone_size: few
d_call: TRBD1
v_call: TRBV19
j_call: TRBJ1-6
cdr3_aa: CARLTGGSGSPLHF
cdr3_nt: TGTGCCAGGCTTACAGGGGGCTCGGGTTCACCCCTCCACTTT

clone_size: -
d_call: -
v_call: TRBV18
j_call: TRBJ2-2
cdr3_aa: CASSPRGTGELFF
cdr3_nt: TGTGCCAGCTCACCAAGAGGGACCGGGGAGCTGTTTTTT

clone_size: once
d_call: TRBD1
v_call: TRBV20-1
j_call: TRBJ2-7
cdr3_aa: CSATTGYEQYF
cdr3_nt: TGCAGTGCCACGACAGGGTACGAGCAGTACTTC